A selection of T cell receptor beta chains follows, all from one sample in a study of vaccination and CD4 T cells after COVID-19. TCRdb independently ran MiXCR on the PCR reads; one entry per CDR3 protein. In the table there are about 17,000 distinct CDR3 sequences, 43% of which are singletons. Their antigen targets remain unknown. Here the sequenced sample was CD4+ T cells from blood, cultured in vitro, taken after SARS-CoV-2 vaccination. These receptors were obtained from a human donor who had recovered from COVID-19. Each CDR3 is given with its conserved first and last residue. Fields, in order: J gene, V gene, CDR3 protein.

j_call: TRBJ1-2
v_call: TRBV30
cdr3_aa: CAWRGRHYTF

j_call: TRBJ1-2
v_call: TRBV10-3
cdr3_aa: CAISEGANYGYTF

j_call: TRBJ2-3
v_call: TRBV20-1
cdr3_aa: CSARTSGIGDTQYF

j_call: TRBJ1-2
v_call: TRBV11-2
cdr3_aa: CASSLGRYYGYTF

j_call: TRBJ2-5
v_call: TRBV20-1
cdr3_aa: CSARVPGLVETQYF

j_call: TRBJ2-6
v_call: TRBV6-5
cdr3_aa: CASSYSIGANVLTF

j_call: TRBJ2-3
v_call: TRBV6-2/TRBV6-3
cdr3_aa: CASSYLSGSVTQYF

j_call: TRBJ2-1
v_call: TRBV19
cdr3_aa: CASTSGASGSYNEQFF

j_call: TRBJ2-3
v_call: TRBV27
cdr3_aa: CASSLGTGATGDTQYF

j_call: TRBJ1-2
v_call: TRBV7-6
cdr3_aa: CASSLGTGGGSYTF

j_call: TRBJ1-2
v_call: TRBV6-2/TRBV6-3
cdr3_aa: CASSYPPRTRVNYGYTF

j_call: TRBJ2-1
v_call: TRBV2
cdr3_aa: CASSGNRRTSNEQFF

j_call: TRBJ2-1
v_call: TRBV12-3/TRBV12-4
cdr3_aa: CASRRAETYNEQFF

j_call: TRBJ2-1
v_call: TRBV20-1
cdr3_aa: CSAGRGGRDNEQFF

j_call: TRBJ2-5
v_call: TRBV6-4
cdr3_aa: CASTVGGTGEETQYF

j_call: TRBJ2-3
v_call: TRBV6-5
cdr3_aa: CASSYGSPRGDTQYF

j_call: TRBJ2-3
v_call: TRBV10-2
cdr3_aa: CASSPFTDTQYF

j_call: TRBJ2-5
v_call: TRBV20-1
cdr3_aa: CSAKVTGGKETQYF

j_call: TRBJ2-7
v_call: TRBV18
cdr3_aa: CASSPETGGGEQYF

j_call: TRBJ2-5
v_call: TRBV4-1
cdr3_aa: CASSQVTFQETQYF

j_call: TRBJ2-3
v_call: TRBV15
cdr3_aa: CATSRSVQGADTQYF

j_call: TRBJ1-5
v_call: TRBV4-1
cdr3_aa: CASSQGPFGDSNQPQHF

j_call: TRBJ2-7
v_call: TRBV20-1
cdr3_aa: CSAGLPLADHYEQYF

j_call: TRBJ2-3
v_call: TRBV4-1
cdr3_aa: CASSKLLRREGTDTQYF

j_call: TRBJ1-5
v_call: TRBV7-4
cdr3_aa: CASSRTGAGSNQPQHF

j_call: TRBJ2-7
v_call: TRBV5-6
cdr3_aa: CASSYRLALGEQYF

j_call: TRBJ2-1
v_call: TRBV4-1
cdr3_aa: CASSQDARRWGASSYNEQFF

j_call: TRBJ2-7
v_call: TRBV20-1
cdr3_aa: CSAGPQGQTEQYF

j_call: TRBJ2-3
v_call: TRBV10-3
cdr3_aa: CAISERTDTQYF

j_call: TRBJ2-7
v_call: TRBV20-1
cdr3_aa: CSARQGALSYEQYF

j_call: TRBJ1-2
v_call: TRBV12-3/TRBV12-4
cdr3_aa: CASSFMPIGGYTF

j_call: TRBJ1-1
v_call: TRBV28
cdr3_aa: CASSFTPNTEAFF

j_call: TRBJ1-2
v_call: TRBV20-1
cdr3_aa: CSAIPGTGYGYTF

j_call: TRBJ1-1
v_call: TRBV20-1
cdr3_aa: CSAHGGGMYVNTEAFF

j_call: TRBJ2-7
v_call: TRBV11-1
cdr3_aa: CASSFSSDPSGIYEQYF

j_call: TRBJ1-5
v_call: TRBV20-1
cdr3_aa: CSARARTGANQPQHF

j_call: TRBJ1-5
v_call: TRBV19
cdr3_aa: CASSNKHNSNQPQHF

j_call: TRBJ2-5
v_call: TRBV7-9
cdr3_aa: CASLPGLGFGLQETQYF

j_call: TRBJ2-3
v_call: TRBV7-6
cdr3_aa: CASSSRTTDTQYF

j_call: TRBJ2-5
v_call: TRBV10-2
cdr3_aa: CASSEGGQETQYF

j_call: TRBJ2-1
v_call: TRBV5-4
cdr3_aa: CASSSRTSGKGEQFF

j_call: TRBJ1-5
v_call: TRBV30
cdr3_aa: CAWSVAGGSGLRGQPQHF

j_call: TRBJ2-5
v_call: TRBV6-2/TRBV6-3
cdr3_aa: CASSYSRLAGLQETQYF

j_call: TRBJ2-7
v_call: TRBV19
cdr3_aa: CASSNSLSEQYF

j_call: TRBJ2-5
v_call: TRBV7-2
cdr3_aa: CASSLGRRQETQYF

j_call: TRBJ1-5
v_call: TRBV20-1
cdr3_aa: CSAREGSLNQPQHF

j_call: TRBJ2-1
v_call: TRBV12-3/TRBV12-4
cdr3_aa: CASSPDEIDNEQFF

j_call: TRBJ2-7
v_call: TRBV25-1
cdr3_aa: CASSGGLAGSSYEQYF

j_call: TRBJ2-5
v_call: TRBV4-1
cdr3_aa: CASSQGTIQETQYF

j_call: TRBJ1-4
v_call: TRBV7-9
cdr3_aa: CASSWGNEKLFF

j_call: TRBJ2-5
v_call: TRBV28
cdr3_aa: CASLTRTGESETQYF

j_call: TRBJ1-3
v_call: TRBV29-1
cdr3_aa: CSVPDPSTGNTIYF

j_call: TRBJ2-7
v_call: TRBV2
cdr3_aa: CASSPRGYEQYF

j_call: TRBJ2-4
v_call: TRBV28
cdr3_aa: CASSGQGIAKNIQYF

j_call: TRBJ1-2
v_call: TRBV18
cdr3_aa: CASSPSQGAGYGYTF

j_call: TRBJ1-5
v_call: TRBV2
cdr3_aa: CASRRGTGDQPQHF